This T cell receptor beta chain was profiled in a study of cytomegalovirus exposure and HLA in healthy donors. Study overall: About 80 million unique TCR sequences came from HLA-typed donors in an early release.

Study results and limitations: In a later analysis, DRB1 alleles had the most associated TCRs; HLA-C alleles the fewest. Some V segments (TRBV6-2 and TRBV6-3 among them) were excluded as indistinguishable. Researchers reported in a later analysis that a missense DCLRE1C variant was tied to TCR beta V- and J-gene trimming.

In regard to this clone: What it recognizes is unknown.

13 Jbeta primers and 60 Vbeta primers were used for the PCR. Clones were sequenced by immunoSEQ multiplex PCR, and TCRdb holds only the in-frame ones, with some missing. This sample has more than 110,000 clones, with about 80% found just once. Trimming shortened V by 5 bases and J by 8 bases, and 10 bases separated the two germline ends. The CDR3 contains 11 residues. In germline, CDR1 is SGHDT, CDR2 YYEEEE. The sequenced sample was PBMCs. The clonotype comes from a man aged 30 to 45 in good health and CMV-seronegative. The chain uses TRBV5-6 and TRBJ1-1, with no clear D. The CDR3 bases are TGTGCCAGCAGTGACTTCGGGGAAGCTTTCTTT. Its protein product is CASSDFGEAFF.